This TCR beta chain came from a study of OX40 agonist ivuxolimab in advanced cancers. Study summary: Patients with prior anti-PD-1, anti-PD-L1 or anti-CTLA-4 therapy were eligible; 40% to 45% had some.

CDR3 length equals 13 residues. V shed 1 base and J shed 3 bases, with 6 bases lying between them. Germline values: CDR1 SGHTA, CDR2 FQGTGA. The protocol was immunoSEQ multiplex PCR, while the TCRdb copy is restricted to in-frame clones and leaves out a portion. Among some 60,000 clones listed, around 90% were seen once. Concerning this clone itself: The sample contains more than one DNA sequence encoding this CDR3.

This TCR derives from an adult with an advanced solid tumor such as melanoma, head and neck, liver or kidney cancer. The V call is TRBV7-3, the J call TRBJ1-1; D is ambiguous. The specimen comprised CD4+ or CD8+ T cells sorted from blood, sampled in a trial of the OX40 agonist ivuxolimab. DNA of the CDR3: TGTGCCAGCAGCTTAAGGGGAGACACTGAAGCTTTCTTT. This codes for CASSLRGDTEAFF. Based on the CDR3 plus reference TRBV7-3 and TRBJ1-1, the full variable domain is GAGVSQTPSNKVTEKGKYVELRCDPISGHTALYWYRQSLGQGPEFLIYFQGTGAADDSGLPNDRFFAVRPEGSVSTLKIQRTERGDSAVYLCASSLRGDTEAFFGQGTRLTVV.